This T cell receptor (beta chain) was identified during a study of cytomegalovirus exposure and HLA in healthy donors. Study-wide background: There were under 140 million unique TCR beta sequences, drawn from about 180 million T cells, in an earlier analysis. Study-level findings and limits: CMV serostatus was the only recorded immune exposure for donors.

Every donor was a healthy person donating bone marrow. The CDR3 spans 16 residues. Germline assignment: CDR1 MNHNY and CDR2 SVGAGI (reference sequence). Unmatched junction bases numbered 4, after V lost 5 bases and J lost 2 bases. This PCR relied on a set of 60 Vbeta primers and 13 Jbeta primers. The table came from immunoSEQ multiplex PCR; TCRdb's copy has only in-frame clones and leaves some out. The sample lists fewer than 60,000 clones, 72% occurring once. Comment on this clone: Its antigen is not known.

J is TRBJ1-6 and V is TRBV6-6, with 9 bases aligning to TRBD1. Specimen: PBMCs. This TCR derives from a woman in her fifties or sixties in good health and CMV-seropositive. The CDR3 DNA is TGTGCCAGCAGTCCGGGACAGGGTGCCTATAATTCACCCCTCCACTTT. It encodes CASSPGQGAYNSPLHF.